This is a list of T cell receptor beta chains from one sample in a study of blood T cell repertoires in COVID-19. Some clones are missing from TCRdb's copy, which holds only in-frame ones; the method was immunoSEQ multiplex PCR. The sample contains 150,000 to 200,000 clones, over 80% of which appear only once. Sequenced input: PBMCs or T cells enriched from blood (not recorded which). All receptors derive from a man between 65 and 85 years old who had been exposed to COVID-19. Both conserved end residues are part of each CDR3. The D gene is left open where the match is weak. Not every row has a clone size; where given, it reads once, few, many or a size class.

CDR3 length | J gene | clone size | D gene | V gene | CDR3 DNA | CDR3 protein
15 | TRBJ1-2 | NA | TRBD1 | TRBV5-1 | TGCGCCAGCATCCTCGGGCCGGGACAGGGTTACGGCTACACCTTC | CASILGPGQGYGYTF
14 | TRBJ1-5 | NA | NA | TRBV11-2 | TGTGCCAGCAGCTTAGCCGGGAGCAATCAGCCCCAGCATTTT | CASSLAGSNQPQHF
15 | TRBJ2-7 | NA | TRBD2 | TRBV5-1 | TGCGCCAGCAGGCAAGCGGGGGGTACCTCCTACGAGCAGTACTTC | CASRQAGGTSYEQYF
15 | TRBJ2-1 | NA | TRBD2 | TRBV2 | TGTGCCAGCACCCCCTTAGCGGGAGGGTACAATGAGCAGTTCTTC | CASTPLAGGYNEQFF
16 | TRBJ2-2 | NA | NA | TRBV3-1/TRBV3-2 | TGTGCCAGCAGCCAAGGTCCGGGAGTTCGAACCGGGGAGCTGTTTTTT | CASSQGPGVRTGELFF
14 | TRBJ2-7 | NA | TRBD1 | TRBV9 | TGTGCCAGCAGCGTAGGGACAGGGGACTACGAGCAGTACTTC | CASSVGTGDYEQYF
17 | TRBJ2-1 | once | TRBD2 | TRBV14 | TGTGCCAGCAGCCAAGACGGGGCGGGAGGTGCCTACAATGAGCAGTTCTTC | CASSQDGAGGAYNEQFF
14 | TRBJ2-3 | NA | TRBD2 | TRBV5-1 | TGCGCCAGCAGCTCTAGCGGGGCGGGAGATACGCAGTATTTT | CASSSSGAGDTQYF
11 | TRBJ2-3 | NA | NA | TRBV19 | TGTGCCAGTAGTATCGCAGATACGCAGTATTTT | CASSIADTQYF
17 | TRBJ2-1 | NA | TRBD1 | TRBV7-2 | TGTGCCAGCAGCTTAAGAGAGTTTCACAGGGGAGACAATGAGCAGTTCTTC | CASSLREFHRGDNEQFF
16 | TRBJ1-1 | NA | NA | TRBV18 | TGTGCCAGCTCACCACCGGCCCAGGGCCAAAACACTGAAGCTTTCTTT | CASSPPAQGQNTEAFF
15 | TRBJ2-7 | many | TRBD1 | TRBV6-6 | TGTGCCAGCAGTGGGACAGACAGAGCCAGCTACGAGCAGTACTTC | CASSGTDRASYEQYF
16 | TRBJ2-1 | once | TRBD2 | TRBV7-9 | TGTGCCAGCAGCAGTCAGCTAGCGGGGGCTATGAATGAGCAGTTCTTC | CASSSQLAGAMNEQFF
15 | TRBJ2-7 | NA | TRBD1 | TRBV6-6 | TGTGCCAGCAGTCCTTCGGGACAGGGGTTCTACGAGCAGTACTTC | CASSPSGQGFYEQYF
13 | TRBJ1-6 | NA | NA | TRBV27 | TGTGCCAGCAGCCTCACGACAGAATCACCCCTCCACTTT | CASSLTTESPLHF
14 | TRBJ1-5 | NA | NA | TRBV6-5 | TGTGCCAGCAGTTACTCACAGGGCAATCAGCCCCAGCATTTT | CASSYSQGNQPQHF
14 | TRBJ1-2 | NA | NA | TRBV6-5 | TGTGCCAGCACCCAGCCTGGAGGAAACTATGGCTACACCTTC | CASTQPGGNYGYTF
16 | TRBJ2-2 | NA | NA | TRBV9 | TGTGCCAGCAGCGGTTGGGACTTAATGAACACCGGGGAGCTGTTTTTT | CASSGWDLMNTGELFF
15 | TRBJ2-7 | NA | NA | TRBV11-2 | TGTGCCAGCAGCTTAGTAGCCGGGGGAAACTACGAGCAGTACTTC | CASSLVAGGNYEQYF
14 | TRBJ1-6 | NA | NA | TRBV6-5 | TGTGCCAGCAGTTACCAGGGAAGGAATTCACCCCTCCACTTT | CASSYQGRNSPLHF
14 | TRBJ2-7 | once | NA | TRBV7-2 | TGTGCCAGCAGCTTAGCGCACGAACTCTACGAGCAGTACTTC | CASSLAHELYEQYF
16 | TRBJ2-7 | few | NA | TRBV6-2/TRBV6-3 | TGTGCCAGCAGCAAGGGATGGTCAGGGGCGCAGGACGAGCAGTACTTC | CASSKGWSGAQDEQYF
14 | TRBJ2-7 | NA | TRBD2 | TRBV2 | TGTGCCAGCAGTAGCGGGAGGCTATCCTACGAGCAGTACTTC | CASSSGRLSYEQYF
17 | TRBJ1-2 | NA | NA | TRBV27 | TGTGCCAGCAGTCCCACCGACGCGACCAGGTGGGTCTATGGCTACACCTTC | CASSPTDATRWVYGYTF
15 | TRBJ1-2 | NA | NA | TRBV18 | TGTGCCAGCTCACGCGCAAAAAGCGGTGACTATGGCTACACCTTC | CASSRAKSGDYGYTF
15 | TRBJ1-1 | NA | NA | TRBV5-1 | TGCGCCAGCAGCTTGGCCGGGGGTGGTGTCTCTGAAGCTTTCTTT | CASSLAGGGVSEAFF
12 | TRBJ1-3 | NA | NA | TRBV6-5 | TGTGCCAGCACTAGCTCTGGAAACACCATATATTTT | CASTSSGNTIYF
13 | TRBJ1-2 | NA | TRBD1 | TRBV2 | TGTGCCAGCACCAGGGACAGGGACTATGGCTACACCTTC | CASTRDRDYGYTF
15 | TRBJ2-5 | NA | TRBD2 | TRBV7-6 | TGTGCCAGCAGCCCGACTAGCGGGAGTGGGGAGACCCAGTACTTC | CASSPTSGSGETQYF
14 | TRBJ1-1 | NA | NA | TRBV7-2 | TGTGCCAGCAGCTTAGTTCCGGGGAACACTGAAGCTTTCTTT | CASSLVPGNTEAFF
16 | TRBJ2-1 | NA | TRBD1 | TRBV3-1/TRBV3-2 | TGTGCCAGCAAAGGAGAGGGGGCTAGCTCCTACAATGAGCAGTTCTTC | CASKGEGASSYNEQFF
16 | TRBJ1-5 | NA | TRBD1 | TRBV5-5 | TGTGCCAGTGCTCCGGGACAGAAGGTTTATTATCAGCCCCAGCATTTT | CASAPGQKVYYQPQHF
12 | TRBJ1-1 | NA | NA | TRBV18 | TGTGCCAGCTCACCACCGTCCAGGGAAGCTTTCTTT | CASSPPSREAFF
14 | TRBJ2-5 | NA | TRBD2 | TRBV6-2/TRBV6-3 | TGTGCCAGCAGTGCGAGCGGGGGGAAAGAGACCCAGTACTTC | CASSASGGKETQYF
15 | TRBJ2-1 | NA | TRBD2 | TRBV11-2 | TGTGCCAGCAGCTTAGCCCTAGCGGGGGCCAATGAGCAGTTCTTC | CASSLALAGANEQFF
15 | TRBJ2-2 | few | TRBD2 | TRBV7-2 | TGTGCCAGCAGCGTACTAGCGGGGGGTGCCGGGGAGCTGTTTTTT | CASSVLAGGAGELFF
15 | TRBJ2-2 | NA | NA | TRBV5-1 | TGCGCCAGCAGCTTGGACGGTGGCCGAGGCGGGGAGCTGTTTTTT | CASSLDGGRGGELFF
16 | TRBJ2-2 | NA | NA | TRBV11-2 | TGTGCCAGCAGCTTAAACAGCGGCGCGAACACCGGGGAGCTGTTTTTT | CASSLNSGANTGELFF
14 | TRBJ1-5 | NA | NA | TRBV27 | TGTGCCAGCAGTCCGACAGATAGCAATCAGCCCCAGCATTTT | CASSPTDSNQPQHF
16 | TRBJ1-5 | NA | TRBD1 | TRBV7-2 | TGTGCCAGCAGCTTAGACGGGACAGTGGGGGTGAGGCCCCAGCATTTT | CASSLDGTVGVRPQHF
16 | TRBJ1-1 | NA | TRBD1 | TRBV5-1 | TGCGCCAGCAGCTTAGAACCTCAGGGGGGCGGCACTGAAGCTTTCTTT | CASSLEPQGGGTEAFF
20 | TRBJ1-4 | NA | TRBD1 | TRBV5-1 | TGCGCCAGCAGCGCCCGCGGAGGTACAGGGGCCCTGTTAACTAATGAAAAACTGTTTTTT | CASSARGGTGALLTNEKLFF
13 | TRBJ1-2 | NA | NA | TRBV3-1/TRBV3-2 | TGTGCCAGCAGCCCTGACTGGAACTATGGCTACACCTTC | CASSPDWNYGYTF
16 | TRBJ1-6 | NA | NA | TRBV19 | TGTGCCAGTAGAACAGGCGTCTGGCACGATAATTCACCCCTCCACTTT | CASRTGVWHDNSPLHF
15 | TRBJ2-7 | NA | NA | TRBV5-5 | TGTGCCAGCACTAGTCGGCAGGGGCGACCCTACGAGCAGTACTTC | CASTSRQGRPYEQYF
14 | TRBJ2-7 | NA | TRBD1 | TRBV28 | TGTGCCAGCAGCCGCCCGGGACAGGGGCCCGAGCAGTACTTC | CASSRPGQGPEQYF
15 | TRBJ1-4 | few | NA | TRBV7-9 | TGTGCCAGCAGCTTAGGCGGGGGGCTCAATGAAAAACTGTTTTTT | CASSLGGGLNEKLFF
14 | TRBJ2-6 | NA | NA | TRBV28 | TGTGCCAGCAGTTCAGACTCCGGGGGCAACGTCCTGACTTTC | CASSSDSGGNVLTF
16 | TRBJ2-7 | NA | NA | TRBV7-8 | TGTGCCAGCAGCTTACCCCAGGGGTCTCTCTCCTACGAGCAGTACTTC | CASSLPQGSLSYEQYF
13 | TRBJ2-1 | NA | NA | TRBV4-3 | TGCGCCAGCAGCCAAGGAGAAGCGACCGAGCAGTTCTTC | CASSQGEATEQFF
13 | TRBJ1-2 | NA | NA | TRBV12-3/TRBV12-4 | TGTGCCAGCAGTCTCGTGGGGGCGAGGGGCTACACCTTC | CASSLVGARGYTF
14 | TRBJ2-1 | NA | NA | TRBV30 | TGTGCCTGGAGTCCCTTCGTTAGGGGGTCCGGGCGGTTCTTC | CAWSPFVRGSGRFF
15 | TRBJ2-7 | few | TRBD2 | TRBV13 | TGTGCCAGCAGCCCCCCTCAAGCGGGAATCTACGAGCAGTACTTC | CASSPPQAGIYEQYF
19 | TRBJ1-5 | NA | NA | TRBV7-2 | TGTGCCAGCAGCTTGGGCCTCCTTCACCTTCCCTATAGCAATCAGCCCCAGCATTTT | CASSLGLLHLPYSNQPQHF
14 | TRBJ1-1 | few | TRBD1 | TRBV7-2 | TGTGCCAGCAGCTCACAGGGGGCTGTCACTGAAGCTTTCTTT | CASSSQGAVTEAFF